This passage covers 28 T cell receptor beta chains from one sample sequenced in a study of OX40 agonist ivuxolimab in advanced cancers. TCRdb keeps only in-frame clones here, not all; method: immunoSEQ multiplex PCR. The data show some 98,000 clones, over 75% seen once. The specimen was CD4+ or CD8+ T cells sorted from blood, collected in a trial of the OX40 agonist ivuxolimab. Receptor source: an adult with an advanced solid tumor such as melanoma, head and neck, liver or kidney cancer.

A single count supports this clone. The V call is TRBV6-1, the J call TRBJ1-5; D gene unclear. V was shortened by 8 bases and J by 2 bases, with 13 bases between the two germline ends. CDR1 MNHNS and CDR2 SASEGT come from the germline V gene. CDR3 length equals 14 residues. The CDR3 here is CASSSQSGNQPQHF. In DNA, the CDR3 is TGTGCCAGCTCCTCCCAAAGCGGCAATCAGCCCCAGCATTTT.

This chain connects TRBV29-1 to TRBJ1-2; a weak D match, TRBD1 (6 bases). The CDR3 runs 14 residues. V was clipped by 4 bases and J by 5 bases, with 17 bases between them. The germline V gene has CDR1 SQVTM and CDR2 ANQGSEA. CDR3 region: CSVGTPGGPYGYTF. As DNA, the CDR3 is TGCAGCGTTGGTACTCCTGGGGGCCCTTATGGCTACACCTTC.

Regarding this clone: Within the sample, other DNA sequences also encode this same CDR3. This chain links TRBV27 with TRBJ2-1; 8 bases are shared with TRBD1. CDR1 MNHEY and CDR2 SMNVEV come from the germline V gene (reference sequence). With V trimmed by 5 bases and J by 1 base, 1 base remained unmatched. This CDR3 is 14 amino acids long. The DNA of the CDR3 is TGTGCCAGCAGTAGACAGGGGTCCTACAATGAGCAGTTCTTC. Encoded protein: CASSRQGSYNEQFF.

V gene TRBV6-1 combines with J gene TRBJ2-7; TRBD1 is a possible D gene (5 bases). V was shortened by 10 bases and J by 2 bases, with 15 bases between the two germline ends. CDR1 and CDR2 from the germline V gene are MNHNS and SASEGT. The CDR3 has 13 amino acids. CDR3 nucleotide sequence: TGTGCCATTTGGCAGGGTCGACCCTACGAGCAGTACTTC. This codes for CAIWQGRPYEQYF.

V usage is TRBV30 and J usage is TRBJ2-1; possible D gene TRBD1, 7 bases. CDR1 GTSNPN and CDR2 SVGIG come from the germline V gene (reference sequence). V dropped 8 bases and J dropped 4 bases, with 12 bases sitting between them. CDR3 length: 12 amino acids. CDR3 coding DNA: TGTGCCCGACAGGGACTTTACAATGAGCAGTTCTTC. Translation gives CARQGLYNEQFF.

The V and J genes are TRBV7-2 and TRBJ1-2, with D unresolved. The CDR3 is 15 residues long. Germline V gene sequence: CDR1 SGHTA, CDR2 FQGNSA. V lost 1 base and J 0 bases, leaving 9 bases between the germline ends. CDR3 protein: CASSLVLGANYGYTF. The DNA of the CDR3 is TGTGCCAGCAGCTTAGTGTTGGGAGCTAACTATGGCTACACCTTC. Full variable domain (remainder filled in from reference TRBV7-2 and TRBJ1-2): GAGVSQSPSNKVTEKGKDVELRCDPISGHTALYWYRQSLGQGLEFLIYFQGNSAPDKSGLPSDRFSAERTGGSVSTLTIQRTQQEDSAVYLCASSLVLGANYGYTFGSGTRLTVV.

This chain joins TRBV6-5 and TRBJ1-6; D perhaps matches TRBD1 (5 bases). Germline CDR1 is MNHEY and CDR2 is SVGAGI. The CDR3 extends over 15 amino acids. V lost 2 bases and J 5 bases, leaving 10 bases between the germline ends. The CDR3 is CASSYRGTNNSPLHF. CDR3 nucleotide sequence: TGTGCCAGCAGTTACAGGGGAACTAATAATTCACCCCTCCACTTT.

A single count supports this clone. The chain is built from TRBV6-1 and TRBJ2-5, with a weak D call TRBD2 (5 bases). V was trimmed by 6 bases and J by 2 bases, leaving 13 bases between them. CDR3 length: 14 amino acids. The germline V gene has CDR1 MNHNS and CDR2 SASEGT. The CDR3 loop reads CASREDRLQETQYF. As DNA, the CDR3 is TGTGCCAGCAGGGAGGATCGCTTACAAGAGACCCAGTACTTC.

V and J are TRBV5-5 and TRBJ2-1, with TRBD2 identical over 8 bases. This CDR3 spans 15 amino acids. In germline, CDR1 is SGHKS, CDR2 YYEKEE (reference sequence). V was clipped by 1 base and J by 4 bases; unmatched bases: 4. The CDR3 DNA reads as TGTGCCAGCAGCTTGCTGGCTAGCGGGTACAATGAGCAGTTCTTC. It encodes CASSLLASGYNEQFF.

V usage is TRBV28 and J usage is TRBJ2-5; tentatively, D is TRBD1 (5 bases). This CDR3 comprises 15 residues. Germline-derived CDR1 and CDR2 are MDHEN and SYDVKM. Deletions cut 11 bases from V and 3 bases from J, with 22 bases between. The CDR3 coding sequence is TGTGCCTCCGAAAAAGGGCGAACCAGGGAAGAGACCCAGTACTTC. This sequence encodes CASEKGRTREETQYF.

This clone was counted a few times. The rearrangement links TRBV19 to TRBJ2-3, with D unclear. There are 12 residues in the CDR3. Trimming stripped 0 bases from V and 3 bases from J, with 1 base between. The germline gives CDR1 LNHDA, CDR2 SQIVND (reference sequence). DNA for the CDR3: TGTGCCAGTAGTATAGATACAGATACGCAGTATTTT. It is translated as CASSIDTDTQYF.

V usage is TRBV9 and J usage is TRBJ1-1; D call uncertain. This CDR3 region has 14 residues. Germline lookup yields CDR1 SGDLS and CDR2 YYNGEE. V was cut by 1 base and J by 0 bases, with 7 bases left in between. The CDR3 region is CASSVTGVNTEAFF. CDR3 coding DNA: TGTGCCAGCAGCGTAACTGGGGTGAACACTGAAGCTTTCTTT. The full variable domain, completed using reference TRBV9 and TRBJ1-1, is DSGVTQTPKHLITATGQRVTLRCSPRSGDLSVYWYQQSLDQGLQFLIQYYNGEERAKGNILERFSAQQFPDLHSELNLSSLELGDSALYFCASSVTGVNTEAFFGQGTRLTVV.

J is TRBJ1-1 and V is TRBV19; maybe TRBD1 (6 bases). Germline V gene data show CDR1 as LNHDA and CDR2 as SQIVND (reference sequence). The CDR3 is made up of 14 amino acids. The germline V and J ends were trimmed by 3 bases and 10 bases, with 18 bases remaining between them. Here the CDR3 reads CASSMMRDMERAFF. CDR3 coding DNA: TGTGCCAGTAGTATGATGCGGGACATGGAACGAGCTTTCTTT.

The J gene is TRBJ2-5, the V gene TRBV7-9, with D tentatively TRBD2 (5 bases). V lost 4 bases to trimming and J lost 1 base, with 10 bases between them. The CDR3 runs to 14 residues. Germline CDR1 and CDR2: SEHNR and FQNEAQ (reference sequence). The CDR3 DNA reads TGTGCCAGCAGCTCCGGACTGGTCCAAGAGACCCAGTACTTC. Translation gives CASSSGLVQETQYF.

This clone was seen a few times. This chain links TRBV6-1 with TRBJ1-2; the D gene is possibly TRBD1 (5 bases). This CDR3 has 13 residues. The V gene lost 7 bases and the J gene lost 5 bases, with 14 bases spanning the gap. Germline V gene data show CDR1 as MNHNS and CDR2 as SASEGT. DNA for the CDR3: TGTGCCAGCACAAGGGGCAGAGGATATGGCTACACCTTC. It is translated as CASTRGRGYGYTF.

This clone was observed once. V and J are TRBV6-5 and TRBJ1-5; 7 nucleotides align to TRBD1. V lost 0 bases to trimming and J lost 7 bases; unmatched junction nucleotides: 6. The CDR3 runs 15 residues. CDR1 is MNHEY, CDR2 SVGAGI, per germline. The CDR3 reads CASSYSGQDGQPQHF. The DNA of the CDR3 is TGTGCCAGCAGTTACTCAGGACAGGACGGCCAGCCCCAGCATTTT.

The chain is built from TRBV5-1 and TRBJ2-7; 7 nucleotides line up with TRBD1. Germline V gene sequence: CDR1 SGHRS, CDR2 YFSETQ. V shed 0 bases, J shed 6 bases, and the junction held 3 bases outside the gene matches. This CDR3 comprises 13 residues. The CDR3 sequence: CASSLASGGEQYF. CDR3 DNA sequence: TGCGCCAGCAGCTTGGCCTCAGGGGGCGAGCAGTACTTC.

The chain uses TRBV11-3 and TRBJ2-1; TRBD1 agrees at 7 bases. The germline V gene has CDR1 SGHNT and CDR2 YENEEA. V trimming: 2 bases; J trimming: 0 bases; junction bases outside the gene matches: 4. This CDR3 region has 16 residues. The DNA of the CDR3 is TGTGCCAGCAGCTTAACAGGGGACAGCTCCTACAATGAGCAGTTCTTC. This sequence encodes CASSLTGDSSYNEQFF.

The rearrangement uses TRBV27 and TRBJ1-2, with TRBD1 matching over 7 bases. Germline trimming cut 5 bases from V and 8 bases from J; bases unmatched to any gene: 17. Germline CDR1 reads MNHEY; CDR2 reads SMNVEV (reference sequence). The CDR3 is made up of 16 amino acids. This CDR3 reads CASSHITGAPLKGYTF. In DNA, the CDR3 is TGTGCCAGCAGTCACATCACAGGGGCCCCGCTTAAGGGCTACACCTTC.

This chain links TRBV7-9 with TRBJ2-5, with 7 bases lining up with TRBD1. Germline V gene data show CDR1 as SEHNR and CDR2 as FQNEAQ (reference sequence). CDR3 length equals 14 residues. V trimming: 5 bases; J trimming: 5 bases; junction bases outside the gene matches: 8. CDR3 bases: TGTGCCAGCAGCCCGTCTGACAGGGTGGAGACCCAGTACTTC. It is translated as CASSPSDRVETQYF.

The CDR3 nucleotides are TGTGCCAGCAGCTTGTACGACAGCTTCTATGGCTACACCTTC. Its protein is CASSLYDSFYGYTF. The V and J genes are TRBV5-8 and TRBJ1-2; D may be TRBD1 (5 bases). V was trimmed by 1 base and J by 4 bases, leaving 11 bases between them. Germline CDR1 and CDR2: SGHTS and YDEGEE. The length of the CDR3 is 14 residues. Supplemented by reference TRBV5-8 and TRBJ1-2, the full variable domain reads EAGVTQSPTHLIKTRGQQATLRCSPISGHTSVYWYQQALGLGLQFLLWYDEGEERNRGNFPPRFSGRQFPNYSSELNVNALELEDSALYLCASSLYDSFYGYTFGSGTRLTVV.

This clone has more than one count but fewer than ten. The gene calls are TRBV2 and TRBJ1-5; no firm D call. With 4 bases removed from V and 0 bases from J, the gap between germline ends came to 7 bases. This CDR3 is built from 14 residues. CDR1 and CDR2 from the germline V gene are SNHLY and FYNNEI. The CDR3 DNA reads TGTGCCAGCAGTGGAAGCTTTAGCAATCAGCCCCAGCATTTT. It specifies CASSGSFSNQPQHF.

The J gene is TRBJ2-1, the V gene TRBV2, with 14 nucleotides matching TRBD2. The CDR3 is made up of 14 amino acids. CDR1 is SNHLY and CDR2 is FYNNEI in the germline V gene. V lost 6 bases and J lost 7; bases outside the gene matches: 2. The CDR3 sequence is CASRGTSGGNEQFF. Written as DNA, the CDR3 is TGTGCCAGCAGGGGGACTAGCGGGGGTAATGAGCAGTTCTTC.

Comments on this clone: This sample includes further DNA sequences coding for the same CDR3. The gene calls are TRBV2 and TRBJ1-4; TRBD1 is a possible D gene (5 bases). The CDR3 loop spans 16 amino acids. Germline V gene sequence: CDR1 SNHLY, CDR2 FYNNEI. Trimming removed 4 bases from V and 4 bases from J, with 16 bases in between. This CDR3 reads CASSAYTGQGNEKLFF. CDR3 coding DNA: TGTGCCAGCAGTGCATATACGGGGCAGGGTAATGAAAAACTGTTTTTT.

This rearrangement joins TRBV5-4 to TRBJ2-1; TRBD1 matches at 9 bases. The germline V gene has CDR1 SGHNT and CDR2 YYREEE (reference sequence). J gave up 6 bases and V 0 bases, and 1 base lay outside the gene matches. This CDR3 has 14 residues. In nucleotides, the CDR3 is TGTGCCAGCAGCTTGGTGGACAGGGGCAATGAGCAGTTCTTC. Translating it yields CASSLVDRGNEQFF.

The chain employs TRBV19 and TRBJ1-2; TRBD1 aligns across 7 bases. V lost 7 bases and J lost 0; bases outside the gene matches: 8. This CDR3 is built from 15 residues. The germline V gene has CDR1 LNHDA and CDR2 SQIVND (reference sequence). The CDR3 DNA reads TGTGCCAGTAACCGAAGGGGGCCAACTAACTATGGCTACACCTTC. It encodes CASNRRGPTNYGYTF.

The chain combines TRBV7-5 with TRBJ2-6; the table's D call, TRBD2, was not checked against the DNA. TRBV7-5 is a known pseudogene. CDR3 length: 20 residues. The CDR3 sequence is CVRSSPGTSGGLAGANVLTF. CDR3 coding DNA: TGTGTCAGAAGCTCCCCCGGGACTAGCGGGGGGTTAGCTGGGGCCAACGTCCTGACTTTC.

The chain is built from TRBV7-8 and TRBJ2-5; tentative D call: TRBD1 (5 bases). The tail of the sequence fits TRBJ2-7 better, so the J call may be wrong. The CDR3 extends over 12 amino acids. Germline V CDR1 and CDR2: SGHVS, FQNEAQ. The CDR3 DNA sequence: TGTGCCAGCAGATCGACAGATTACGAGCAGTACTTC. It yields the protein CASRSTDYEQYF.